Shown below are 23 T cell receptor beta chains from a single sample sequenced in a study of T cell responses to AZD1222 COVID-19 vaccine. TCRdb's copy holds only in-frame clones and misses some; the assay was immunoSEQ multiplex PCR. The profile covers some 130,000 clones, with 65% to 90% appearing a single time and about a fifth taken by the ten largest. The source material was peripheral blood, sampled on day 0 of AZD1222 vaccination. All receptors derive from an adult in good health.

The V and J genes are TRBV3-1 (or the pseudogene TRBV3-2) and TRBJ2-7; 11 bases map to TRBD2. The CDR3 runs 14 residues. V was clipped by 4 bases and J by 3 bases; unmatched bases: 2. The V gene's germline CDR1 is LGHDT and CDR2 YNNKEL (reference sequence). The DNA of the CDR3 is TGTGCCAGCAGCCCACTAGCGGGGGACTACGAGCAGTACTTC. It specifies CASSPLAGDYEQYF.

This clone was seen a single time. The V and J genes are TRBV9 and TRBJ2-7; the D gene is possibly TRBD2 (6 bases). This CDR3 spans 14 amino acids. V lost 4 bases and J lost 3, with 14 bases in between. The germline CDR1 and CDR2 sequences are SGDLS and YYNGEE. The CDR3 bases are TGTGCCAGCAGCCCGGGGGTTGGCGTCTACGAGCAGTACTTC. Residues: CASSPGVGVYEQYF. Variable domain in full (rest from reference TRBV9 and TRBJ2-7): DSGVTQTPKHLITATGQRVTLRCSPRSGDLSVYWYQQSLDQGLQFLIQYYNGEERAKGNILERFSAQQFPDLHSELNLSSLELGDSALYFCASSPGVGVYEQYFGPGTRLTVT.

The rearrangement links TRBV28 to TRBJ1-5, with D maybe TRBD1 (5 bases). Trimming cost V 3 bases and J 6 bases, with 9 bases left between them. The CDR3 is 13 amino acids. Germline CDR1 is MDHEN and CDR2 is SYDVKM. CDR3 bases: TGTGCCAGCAGTTTGGGGGGAGTTCAGCCCCAGCATTTT. This encodes CASSLGGVQPQHF.

This chain connects TRBV7-8 to TRBJ1-1, with no clear D. V lost 4 bases to trimming and J lost 3 bases, with 9 bases between them. CDR1 is SGHVS, CDR2 FQNEAQ, per germline. CDR3 length: 13 amino acids. The CDR3 coding sequence is TGTGCCAGCAGCTCACAGAGTTACACTGAAGCTTTCTTT. It codes for CASSSQSYTEAFF.

The V and J genes are TRBV10-1 and TRBJ2-3; 14 bases align to TRBD2. Germline values: CDR1 WNHNN, CDR2 SYGVQD (reference sequence). V was clipped by 0 bases and J by 4 bases; unmatched bases: 3. The CDR3 covers 17 residues. CDR3 DNA: TGCGCCAGCAGTGAGTCCCGACTAGCGGGGGGGCCAGATACGCAGTATTTT. Protein: CASSESRLAGGPDTQYF.

The chain carries TRBV18 and TRBJ1-2; no firm D call. CDR1 KGHSH and CDR2 LQKENI come from the germline V gene. The CDR3 extends over 14 amino acids. V gave up 2 bases and J gave up 4 bases, with 11 bases separating them. As DNA, the CDR3 is TGTGCCAGCTCACCAAATCGGGAAACCTATGGCTACACCTTC. This codes for CASSPNRETYGYTF.

This clone appeared once. The V and J genes are TRBV9 and TRBJ1-1; no firm D call. The germline V gene has CDR1 SGDLS and CDR2 YYNGEE. V was cut by 4 bases and J by 0 bases, with 10 bases left in between. This CDR3 contains 14 residues. DNA of the CDR3: TGTGCCAGCAGCCCACCGCCGATGAACACTGAAGCTTTCTTT. It encodes CASSPPPMNTEAFF. The full variable domain, in which reference TRBV9 and TRBJ1-1 provide the parts outside the CDR3, is DSGVTQTPKHLITATGQRVTLRCSPRSGDLSVYWYQQSLDQGLQFLIQYYNGEERAKGNILERFSAQQFPDLHSELNLSSLELGDSALYFCASSPPPMNTEAFFGQGTRLTVV.

The CDR3 sequence: CASSHSTGRGTQYF. For the CDR3, the DNA is TGTGCCAGCAGCCACTCTACAGGGAGAGGGACCCAGTACTTC. The rearrangement links TRBV6-2 or TRBV6-3 to TRBJ2-5; TRBD1 might be the D (6 bases). CDR1 is MNHEY, CDR2 SVGEGT, per germline. There are 14 residues in the CDR3. Trimming pared 6 bases from V and 7 bases from J, leaving 18 bases between.

The chain has TRBV4-3 and TRBJ2-7; D not certain. CDR3 size: 14 residues. Germline loops: CDR1 LGHNA, CDR2 YSLEER. The V end was cut by 1 base, the J end by 4 bases, with 11 bases between. CDR3 residues: CASSQGASAYEQYF. DNA for the CDR3: TGCGCCAGCAGCCAAGGGGCATCTGCGTACGAGCAGTACTTC.

J is TRBJ1-4 and V is TRBV28, with D maybe TRBD1 (6 bases). Per the germline V gene, CDR1 is MDHEN and CDR2 is SYDVKM. V shed 5 bases and J shed 5 bases, with 15 bases lying between them. There are 15 residues in the CDR3. The DNA for the CDR3 is TGTGCCAGCAGTCCACGGGCAGGGGTGAATGAAAAACTGTTTTTT. Translated: CASSPRAGVNEKLFF.

This clone came up once. The chain uses TRBV15 and TRBJ1-2; no reliable D call. Germline V gene lookup returns CDR1 LNHNV and CDR2 YYDKDF (reference sequence). The CDR3 consists of 12 residues. The ends were cut back, 1 base at V and 3 bases at J, with 3 bases in the middle. The CDR3 reads CATSRAYYGYTF. CDR3 in DNA: TGTGCCACCAGCAGAGCTTACTATGGCTACACCTTC.

The chain links TRBV12-5 to TRBJ1-1; D possibly corresponds to TRBD1 (6 bases). Between the trimmed V and J ends, which lost 6 bases and 3 bases, there was a span of 17 bases. The CDR3 runs to 15 residues. Germline V gene lookup returns CDR1 LGHNT and CDR2 FRNRAP. The CDR3 bases are TGTGCTAGTGGCGCCCAGGGGTACGGGTACACTGAAGCTTTCTTT. It translates to CASGAQGYGYTEAFF.

The chain carries TRBV9 and TRBJ1-1; no firm D call. Per germline, CDR1 SGDLS and CDR2 YYNGEE. V was pared by 0 bases and J by 5 bases, with 8 bases between. The CDR3 consists of 13 residues. The CDR3 nucleotides read TGTGCCAGCAGCGTAGTTCCGGATACTGAAGCTTTCTTT. It codes for CASSVVPDTEAFF. Supplemented by reference TRBV9 and TRBJ1-1, the full variable domain reads DSGVTQTPKHLITATGQRVTLRCSPRSGDLSVYWYQQSLDQGLQFLIQYYNGEERAKGNILERFSAQQFPDLHSELNLSSLELGDSALYFCASSVVPDTEAFFGQGTRLTVV.

This sequence joins TRBV5-6 and TRBJ1-2; D remains unclear. The CDR3 runs 14 residues. Germline values: CDR1 SGHDT, CDR2 YYEEEE. Deletions cut 0 bases from V and 7 bases from J, with 13 bases between. As DNA, the CDR3 is TGTGCCAGCAGCTTGGGCAGACTGCCCTTTGGCTACACCTTC. This encodes CASSLGRLPFGYTF.

The chain links TRBV15 to TRBJ1-4; D uncertain. The CDR3 is made up of 15 amino acids. The V and J ends lost 2 bases and 8 bases respectively, with 15 bases between them. Germline V lookup: CDR1 LNHNV, CDR2 YYDKDF (reference sequence). CDR3: CATSRPRAWEEKLFF. DNA for the CDR3: TGTGCCACCAGCAGACCCCGGGCCTGGGAGGAAAAACTGTTTTTT.

The chain is built from TRBV6-2 or TRBV6-3 and TRBJ1-5; D may be TRBD1 (6 bases). The CDR3 has 19 amino acids. Germline V CDR1 and CDR2: MNHEY, SVGEGT. V was clipped by 4 bases and J by 0 bases, with 22 bases between them. The CDR3 region has the DNA TGTGCCAGCAGTTCCCTCCCTAGCGGGACAAAGAATAGCAATCAGCCCCAGCATTTT. As protein: CASSSLPSGTKNSNQPQHF.

This clone appeared once. This chain joins TRBV5-1 and TRBJ2-7; 7 nucleotides align to TRBD2. Trimming at V came to 4 bases and at J to 0 bases, leaving 4 bases not matched to a gene. CDR3 length: 14 amino acids. The V gene's germline CDR1 is SGHRS and CDR2 YFSETQ. CDR3 region: CASSLGGDSYEQYF. The CDR3 nucleotides are TGCGCCAGCAGCCTGGGAGGGGACTCCTACGAGCAGTACTTC.

The rearrangement joins TRBV2 to TRBJ2-5; D is ambiguous. Germline CDR1 reads SNHLY; CDR2 reads FYNNEI. Trimming shortened V by 5 bases and J by 4 bases, and 2 bases separated the two germline ends. The CDR3 runs 10 residues. The CDR3 nucleotides read TGTGCCAGCAGTACAGAGACCCAGTACTTC. Translated: CASSTETQYF. Full variable domain (outside the CDR3, taken from reference TRBV2 and TRBJ2-5): EPEVTQTPSHQVTQMGQEVILRCVPISNHLYFYWYRQILGQKVEFLVSFYNNEISEKSEIFDDQFSVERPDGSNFTLKIRSTKLEDSAMYFCASSTETQYFGPGTRLLVL.

The CDR3 DNA follows: TGCGCCAGCAGCCTCGAGCGGACTAACTATGGCTACACCTTC. Translation: CASSLERTNYGYTF. The V call is TRBV5-1, the J call TRBJ1-2; no clear D gene. Germline V CDR1 and CDR2: SGHRS, YFSETQ. V lost 4 bases, J lost 0 bases, and 10 bases lay in between. The CDR3 length is 14 residues.

The gene calls are TRBV5-1 and TRBJ1-6; D not certain. The CDR3 length is 16 residues. V lost 1 base, J lost 5 bases, and 13 bases lay in between. Germline CDR1 and CDR2: SGHRS and YFSETQ. For the CDR3, the DNA is TGCGCCAGCAGCTTGTCGGGCCAACCTGATAATTCACCCCTCCACTTT. Residues: CASSLSGQPDNSPLHF.

This clone appeared a single time. This rearrangement joins TRBV10-3 to TRBJ1-6, with D unresolved. This CDR3 has 10 amino acids. From germline, CDR1 is ENHRY and CDR2 SYGVKD. Trimming stripped 11 bases from V and 10 bases from J, with 9 bases between. CDR3 loop: CALSQSPLHF. The CDR3 nucleotides read TGTGCCCTATCCCAGTCACCCCTCCACTTT.

As regards this clone: The junction and the germline gene differ at one end; a read error may be behind it. V and J are TRBV10-3 and TRBJ2-3; 9 nucleotides agree with TRBD2. The germline V gene encodes CDR1 ENHRY and CDR2 SYGVKD. This CDR3 comprises 18 residues. CDR3 in amino acids: CAIREFGGGGRGTDTQYF. CDR3 DNA: TGTGCCATCCGTGAATTTGGCGGGGGGGGACGGGGCACAGATACGCAGTATTTT.

The V call is TRBV10-3, the J call TRBJ2-2, with D maybe TRBD2 (6 bases). The CDR3 totals 14 residues. Germline V lookup: CDR1 ENHRY, CDR2 SYGVKD. Trimming took off 10 bases at V and 8 bases at J, with 20 bases between the two ends. The CDR3 sequence is CATSQGGTRGELFF. CDR3 DNA: TGTGCCACATCCCAGGGAGGCACCCGGGGGGAGCTGTTTTTT.